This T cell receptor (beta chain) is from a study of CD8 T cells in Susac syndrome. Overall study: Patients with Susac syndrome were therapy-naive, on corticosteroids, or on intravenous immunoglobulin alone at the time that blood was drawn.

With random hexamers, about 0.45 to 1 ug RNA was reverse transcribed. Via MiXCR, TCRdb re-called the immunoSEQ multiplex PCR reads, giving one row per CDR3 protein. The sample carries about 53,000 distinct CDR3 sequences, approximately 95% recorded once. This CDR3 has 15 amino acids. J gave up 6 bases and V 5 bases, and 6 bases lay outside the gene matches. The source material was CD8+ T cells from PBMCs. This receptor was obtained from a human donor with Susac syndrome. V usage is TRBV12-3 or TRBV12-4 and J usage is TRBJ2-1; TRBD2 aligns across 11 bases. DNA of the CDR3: TGTGCCAGCAGTATACTAGCGGGGGCCCCCAATGAGCAGTTCTTC. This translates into CASSILAGAPNEQFF.